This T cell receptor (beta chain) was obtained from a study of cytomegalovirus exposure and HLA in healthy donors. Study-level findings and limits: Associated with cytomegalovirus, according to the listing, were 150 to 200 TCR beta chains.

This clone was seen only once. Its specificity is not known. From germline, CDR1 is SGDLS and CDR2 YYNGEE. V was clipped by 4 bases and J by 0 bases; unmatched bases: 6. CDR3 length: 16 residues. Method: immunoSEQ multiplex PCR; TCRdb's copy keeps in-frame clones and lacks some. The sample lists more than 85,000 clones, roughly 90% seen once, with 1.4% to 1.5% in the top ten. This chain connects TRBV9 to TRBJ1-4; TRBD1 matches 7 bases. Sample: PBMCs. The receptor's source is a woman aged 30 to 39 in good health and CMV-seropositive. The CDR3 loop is CASSPGDRPTNEKLFF. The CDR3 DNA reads TGTGCCAGCAGCCCGGGGGACAGACCAACTAATGAAAAACTGTTTTTT. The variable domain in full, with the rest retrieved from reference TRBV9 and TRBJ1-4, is DSGVTQTPKHLITATGQRVTLRCSPRSGDLSVYWYQQSLDQGLQFLIQYYNGEERAKGNILERFSAQQFPDLHSELNLSSLELGDSALYFCASSPGDRPTNEKLFFGSGTQLSVL.